The 5 T cell receptor beta chains presented below share a single source sample, sequenced in a study of cytomegalovirus exposure and HLA in healthy donors. The table came from immunoSEQ multiplex PCR; TCRdb's copy has only in-frame clones and leaves some out. This table holds some 140,000 clones, 80% to 90% found once. Sequences were obtained from PBMCs. The source is a woman aged 30 to 39 in good health and CMV-seronegative.

This chain uses TRBV5-1 with TRBJ1-6, with D possibly TRBD1 on 6 matching bases. V gave up 4 bases and J gave up 5 bases, with 13 bases separating them. In germline, CDR1 is SGHRS, CDR2 YFSETQ. CDR3 size: 15 residues. CDR3 in amino acids: CASSLQGSDNSPLHF. In DNA, the CDR3 is TGCGCCAGCAGCCTGCAGGGGAGCGATAATTCACCCCTCCACTTT.

The V and J genes are TRBV19 and TRBJ2-4, with 8 bases matching TRBD1. V dropped 8 bases and J dropped 4; count of bases not matched to a gene: 10. The CDR3 sequence is 15 residues long. Germline CDR1 is LNHDA and CDR2 is SQIVND (reference sequence). The CDR3 loop is CASGDRGARKNIQYF. CDR3 nucleotide sequence: TGTGCCAGTGGTGACAGGGGCGCGCGGAAAAACATTCAGTACTTC.

V is TRBV29-1 and J is TRBJ1-1; 7 nucleotides line up with TRBD1. The CDR3 runs to 14 residues. V was clipped by 4 bases and J by 11 bases; unmatched bases: 16. Germline CDR1 is SQVTM and CDR2 is ANQGSEA. DNA of the CDR3: TGCAGCGTTGCGGGACAGCGAGGCGTATTGGACGCTTTCTTT. It encodes CSVAGQRGVLDAFF.

In this sample, this clone turned up a few times. The genes are TRBV2 and TRBJ2-7; 7 nucleotides align to TRBD2. The CDR3 runs 15 residues. Unmatched junction bases numbered 12, after V lost 5 bases and J lost 5 bases. The germline CDR1 and CDR2 sequences are SNHLY and FYNNEI. CDR3 protein: CASSYPGGSSDEQYF. The CDR3 DNA sequence: TGTGCCAGCAGTTATCCGGGGGGTAGTAGCGACGAGCAGTACTTC. Combining the CDR3 with reference TRBV2 and TRBJ2-7 gives the whole variable domain EPEVTQTPSHQVTQMGQEVILRCVPISNHLYFYWYRQILGQKVEFLVSFYNNEISEKSEIFDDQFSVERPDGSNFTLKIRSTKLEDSAMYFCASSYPGGSSDEQYFGPGTRLTVT.

The chain uses TRBV27 and TRBJ2-3; 7 bases agree with TRBD1. The CDR3 sequence is 16 residues long. V dropped 1 base and J dropped 2; count of bases not matched to a gene: 6. Germline V gene data show CDR1 as MNHEY and CDR2 as SMNVEV (reference sequence). The CDR3 DNA sequence: TGTGCCAGCAGTTTATGGGGACAGTCCCTCACAGATACGCAGTATTTT. It codes for CASSLWGQSLTDTQYF.